One sample yielded the 15 T cell receptor beta chains listed below, sequenced in a study of cytomegalovirus exposure and HLA in healthy donors. Amplification used 60 Vbeta primers and 13 Jbeta primers. The method was immunoSEQ multiplex PCR; TCRdb's version includes in-frame clones alone and lacks a portion of them. The sample includes approximately 78,000 clones, approximately 84% of them seen just once. The sequencing input was PBMCs. These receptors were taken from a woman between 45 and 60 years old in good health and CMV-seronegative.

This chain uses TRBV5-4 with TRBJ1-4; the D gene is possibly TRBD1 (6 bases). Germline loops: CDR1 SGHNT, CDR2 YYREEE (reference sequence). Deletions cut 0 bases from V and 5 bases from J, with 14 bases between. This CDR3 spans 16 amino acids. The CDR3 bases are TGTGCCAGCAGCTTGGCCGGGGCGACAGGCAATGAAAAACTGTTTTTT. Amino acid sequence: CASSLAGATGNEKLFF.

This sequence joins TRBV7-2 and TRBJ1-5; D gene unclear. Per the germline V gene, CDR1 is SGHTA and CDR2 is FQGNSA. This CDR3 has 13 amino acids. The V and J ends lost 5 bases and 7 bases respectively, with 12 bases between them. The CDR3 DNA reads as TGTGCCAGCAGCCCTTCATTCGGGCAGCCCCAGCATTTT. Its translation: CASSPSFGQPQHF.

V and J are TRBV5-1 and TRBJ2-1, with 7 positions matching TRBD1. CDR1 is SGHRS, CDR2 YFSETQ, per germline. CDR3 length equals 13 residues. V gave up 3 bases and J gave up 7 bases; unmatched junction bases: 4. The chain's CDR3 is CASSSDRANEQFF. CDR3 in DNA: TGCGCCAGCAGCTCCGACAGGGCGAATGAGCAGTTCTTC.

The chain uses TRBV5-1 and TRBJ1-1, with TRBD1 matching 7 bases. The CDR3 is 12 residues long. Losses at the gene ends were 5 bases for V and 7 bases for J; bases not matched to a gene: 5. Germline-derived CDR1 and CDR2 are SGHRS and YFSETQ. CDR3 nucleotides: TGCGCCAGCAGAAGACAGGGTGGTGAAGCTTTCTTT. Protein sequence: CASRRQGGEAFF.

The chain has TRBV6-5 and TRBJ1-2, with D tentatively TRBD1 (5 bases). Per germline, CDR1 MNHEY and CDR2 SVGAGI. This CDR3 comprises 16 residues. V was trimmed by 2 bases and J by 8 bases, leaving 21 bases between them. The DNA for the CDR3 is TGTGCCAGCAGTTACCGGGACGGGGTGGGGGGTCTGGGCTACACCTTC. This codes for CASSYRDGVGGLGYTF.

This clone was recorded once. This rearrangement joins TRBV6-5 to TRBJ2-7; TRBD2 agrees at 13 bases. CDR1 is MNHEY and CDR2 is SVGAGI in the germline V gene. The CDR3 covers 16 residues. J lost 2 bases, V lost 2 bases, and 3 bases had no gene match. CDR3 coding DNA: TGTGCCAGCAGTTACGGACTAGCGGGAGTACCCTACGAGCAGTACTTC. This codes for CASSYGLAGVPYEQYF.

This chain joins TRBV27 and TRBJ1-1; the match to TRBD1 covers 8 bases. V was clipped by 0 bases and J by 1 base; unmatched bases: 7. CDR1 MNHEY and CDR2 SMNVEV come from the germline V gene (reference sequence). CDR3 length equals 17 residues. The CDR3 nucleotides are TGTGCCAGCAGTTTATCAACCCGGGACAGGCGGAACACTGAAGCTTTCTTT. This encodes CASSLSTRDRRNTEAFF.

The chain recombines TRBV2 with TRBJ2-7, with D possibly being TRBD1 (6 bases). Germline CDR1 reads SNHLY; CDR2 reads FYNNEI. This CDR3 comprises 15 residues. V was shortened by 5 bases and J by 2 bases, with 16 bases between the two germline ends. The CDR3 region has the DNA TGTGCCAGCAGTAGAGGACAGACTCTTACCTACGAGCAGTACGTC. As protein: CASSRGQTLTYEQYV.

This clone was picked up one time. The identical CDR3 is also encoded by other nucleotide sequences in the sample. J is TRBJ1-1 and V is TRBV6-5; possibly TRBD1 for D (6 bases). The CDR3 sequence is 15 residues long. Germline V gene lookup returns CDR1 MNHEY and CDR2 SVGAGI. Trimming took 2 bases from V and 0 from J, leaving 10 bases between them. The CDR3 bases are TGTGCCAGCAGTTACCTTCAGGGGTTGAACACTGAAGCTTTCTTT. Translated, it gives CASSYLQGLNTEAFF.

The V and J genes are TRBV28 and TRBJ1-4; unclear D gene. V lost 2 bases, J lost 0 bases, and 16 bases lay in between. The CDR3 totals 18 residues. Germline CDR1 reads MDHEN; CDR2 reads SYDVKM. DNA for the CDR3: TGTGCCAGCAGTTTAGGGTTTTCAATGACTACAACTAATGAAAAACTGTTTTTT. Protein product: CASSLGFSMTTTNEKLFF.

V and J are TRBV6-5 and TRBJ2-7; 7 nucleotides line up with TRBD2. The CDR3 sequence is 14 residues long. The V gene's germline CDR1 is MNHEY and CDR2 SVGAGI. The ends lost 0 bases at V and 3 bases at J; junction bases unmatched: 2. CDR3 bases: TGTGCCAGCAGTTACTCGTGGGAGGGCTACGAGCAGTACTTC. Amino acid sequence: CASSYSWEGYEQYF.

V and J are TRBV27 and TRBJ1-4; no clear D gene. Germline CDR1 and CDR2: MNHEY and SMNVEV (reference sequence). This CDR3 is built from 15 residues. Trimming pared 2 bases from V and 2 bases from J, leaving 9 bases between. The DNA of the CDR3 is TGTGCCAGCAGTTTAGGAGGAGACACTAATGAAAAACTGTTTTTT. As protein: CASSLGGDTNEKLFF.

This sequence joins TRBV7-9 and TRBJ2-7; 7 bases are shared with TRBD2. The CDR3 has 16 amino acids. V shed 5 bases and J 4 bases; nucleotides not matched to a gene: 14. Germline-derived CDR1 and CDR2 are SEHNR and FQNEAQ (reference sequence). The CDR3 loop reads CASSITPGTTTYEQYF. The DNA of the CDR3 is TGTGCCAGCAGCATCACCCCCGGGACTACTACATACGAGCAGTACTTC.

This rearrangement joins TRBV11-2 to TRBJ2-7; perhaps TRBD1 as D (5 bases). This CDR3 has 13 residues. Trimming cost V 5 bases and J 4 bases, with 12 bases left between them. From germline, CDR1 is SGHAT and CDR2 FQNNGV. The CDR3 DNA reads TGTGCCAGCAGCCCCCGGTCAGGGTACGAGCAGTACGTC. Protein product: CASSPRSGYEQYV.

This clone has just one count. The chain has TRBV7-8 and TRBJ1-5, with 8 bases aligning to TRBD1. V was clipped by 5 bases and J by 6 bases; unmatched bases: 6. Germline lookup yields CDR1 SGHVS and CDR2 FQNEAQ. This CDR3 has 14 amino acids. The CDR3 loop is CASSEDRVAQPQHF. The CDR3 DNA is TGTGCCAGCAGCGAGGACAGGGTGGCTCAGCCCCAGCATTTT.